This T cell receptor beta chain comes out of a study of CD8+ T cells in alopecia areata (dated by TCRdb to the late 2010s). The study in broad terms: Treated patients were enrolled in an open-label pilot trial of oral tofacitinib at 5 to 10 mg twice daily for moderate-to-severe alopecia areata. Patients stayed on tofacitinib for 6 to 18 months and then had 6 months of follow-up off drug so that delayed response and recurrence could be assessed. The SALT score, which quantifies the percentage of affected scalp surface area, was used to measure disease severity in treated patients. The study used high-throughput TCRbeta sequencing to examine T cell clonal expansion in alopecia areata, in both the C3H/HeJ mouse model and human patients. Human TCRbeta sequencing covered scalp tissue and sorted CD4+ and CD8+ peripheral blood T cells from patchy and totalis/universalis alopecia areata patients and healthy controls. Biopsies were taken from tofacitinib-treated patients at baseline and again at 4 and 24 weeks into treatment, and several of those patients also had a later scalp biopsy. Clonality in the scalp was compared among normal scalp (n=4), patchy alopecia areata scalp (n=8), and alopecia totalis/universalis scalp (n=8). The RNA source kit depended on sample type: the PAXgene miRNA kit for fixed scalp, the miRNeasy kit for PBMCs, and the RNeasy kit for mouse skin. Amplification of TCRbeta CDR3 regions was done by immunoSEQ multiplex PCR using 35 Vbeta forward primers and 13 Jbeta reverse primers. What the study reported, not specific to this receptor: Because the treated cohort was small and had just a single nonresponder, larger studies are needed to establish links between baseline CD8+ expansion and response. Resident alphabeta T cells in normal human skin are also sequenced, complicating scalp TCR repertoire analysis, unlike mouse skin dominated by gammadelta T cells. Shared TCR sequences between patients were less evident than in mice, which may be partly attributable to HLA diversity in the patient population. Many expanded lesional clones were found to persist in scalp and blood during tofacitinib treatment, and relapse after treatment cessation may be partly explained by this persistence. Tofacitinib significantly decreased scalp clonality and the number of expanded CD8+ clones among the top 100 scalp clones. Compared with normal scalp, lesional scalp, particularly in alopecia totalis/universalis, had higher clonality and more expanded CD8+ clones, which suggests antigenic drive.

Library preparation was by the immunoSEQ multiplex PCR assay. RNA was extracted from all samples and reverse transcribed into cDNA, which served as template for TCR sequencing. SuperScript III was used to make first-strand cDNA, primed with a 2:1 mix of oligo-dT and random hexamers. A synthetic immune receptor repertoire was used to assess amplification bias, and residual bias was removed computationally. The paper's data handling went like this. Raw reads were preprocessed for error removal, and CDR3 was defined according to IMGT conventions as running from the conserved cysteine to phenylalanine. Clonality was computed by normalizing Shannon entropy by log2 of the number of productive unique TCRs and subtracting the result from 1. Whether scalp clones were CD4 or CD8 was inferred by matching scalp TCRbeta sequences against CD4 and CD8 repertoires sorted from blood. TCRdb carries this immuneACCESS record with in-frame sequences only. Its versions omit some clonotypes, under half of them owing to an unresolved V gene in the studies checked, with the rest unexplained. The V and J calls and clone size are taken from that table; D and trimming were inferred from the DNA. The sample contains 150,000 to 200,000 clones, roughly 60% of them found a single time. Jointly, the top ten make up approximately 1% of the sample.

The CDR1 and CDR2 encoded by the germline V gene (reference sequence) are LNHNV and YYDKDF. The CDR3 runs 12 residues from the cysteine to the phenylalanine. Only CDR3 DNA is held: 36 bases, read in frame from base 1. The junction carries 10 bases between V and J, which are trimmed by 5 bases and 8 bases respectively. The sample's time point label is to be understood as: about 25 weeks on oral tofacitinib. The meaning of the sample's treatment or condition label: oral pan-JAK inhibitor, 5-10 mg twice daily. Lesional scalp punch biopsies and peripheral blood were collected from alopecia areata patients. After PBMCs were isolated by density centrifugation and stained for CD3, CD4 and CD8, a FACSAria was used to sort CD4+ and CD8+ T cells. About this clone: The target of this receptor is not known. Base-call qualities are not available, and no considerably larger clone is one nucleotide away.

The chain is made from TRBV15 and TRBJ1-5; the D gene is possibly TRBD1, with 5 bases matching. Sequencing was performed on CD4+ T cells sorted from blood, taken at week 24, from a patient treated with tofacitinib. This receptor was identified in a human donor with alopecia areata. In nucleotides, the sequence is TGTGCCACCAGCGCCCAGGACAAGCCCCAGCATTTT. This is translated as CATSAQDKPQHF.